This section outlines one T cell receptor beta chain sequence together with its context. The antigen is undetermined. There are 15 residues in the CDR3. V trimming: 7 bases; J trimming: 0 bases; junction bases outside the gene matches: 7. CDR1 is SNHLY and CDR2 is FYNNEI in the germline V gene. The data originate from a study of cytomegalovirus exposure and HLA in healthy donors. The PCR made use of 60 Vbeta and 13 Jbeta primers. Sequenced by immunoSEQ multiplex PCR; TCRdb stores in-frame clones only, minus some. Altogether more than 130,000 clones are present, 80% being singletons, with the ten largest covering approximately 2.3%. General observations from the study: Associated with cytomegalovirus, according to the listing, were 150 to 200 TCR beta chains. A later analysis linked a missense variant in DCLRE1C to the trimming of TCR beta V and J genes. The authors considered a cluster of highly shared sequence variants likely to be a sequencing artifact. No immune exposure information besides CMV serostatus was available.

The receptor was isolated from a man aged 25-45 years in good health and CMV-seronegative. The chain couples TRBV2 to TRBJ1-1; 8 nucleotides align to TRBD1. The source material was PBMCs. The CDR3 spells CASTVDRVVNTEAFF. In nucleotides, the CDR3 is TGTGCCAGCACGGTGGACAGGGTGGTGAACACTGAAGCTTTCTTT.